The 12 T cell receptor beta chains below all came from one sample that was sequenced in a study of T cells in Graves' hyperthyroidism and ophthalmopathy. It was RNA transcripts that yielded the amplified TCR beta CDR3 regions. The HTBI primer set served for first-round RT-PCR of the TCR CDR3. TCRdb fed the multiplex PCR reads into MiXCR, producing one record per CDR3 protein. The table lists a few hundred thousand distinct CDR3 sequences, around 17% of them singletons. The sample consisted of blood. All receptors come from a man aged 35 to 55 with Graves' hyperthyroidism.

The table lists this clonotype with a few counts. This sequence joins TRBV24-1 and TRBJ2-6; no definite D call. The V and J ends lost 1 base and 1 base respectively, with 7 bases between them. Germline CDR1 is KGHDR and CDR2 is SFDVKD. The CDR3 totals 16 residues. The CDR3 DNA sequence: TGTGCCACCAGTGATTTCGACCGGTCTGGGGCCAACGTCCTGACTTTC. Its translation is CATSDFDRSGANVLTF.

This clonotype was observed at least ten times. CDR3 protein: CASSPGPRYNSPLHF. CDR3 in DNA: TGTGCCAGCAGCCCCGGGCCAAGATATAATTCACCCCTCCACTTT. The chain links TRBV2 to TRBJ1-6; D remains unclear. Germline CDR1 SNHLY, CDR2 FYNNEI. This CDR3 spans 15 amino acids. Trimming cost V 6 bases and J 4 bases, with 13 bases left between them.

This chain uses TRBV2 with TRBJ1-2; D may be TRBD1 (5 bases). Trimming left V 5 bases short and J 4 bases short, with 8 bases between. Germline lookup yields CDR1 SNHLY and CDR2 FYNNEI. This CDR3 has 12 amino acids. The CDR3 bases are TGTGCCAGCAGTCGAGGGGTCTATGGCTACACCTTC. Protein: CASSRGVYGYTF.

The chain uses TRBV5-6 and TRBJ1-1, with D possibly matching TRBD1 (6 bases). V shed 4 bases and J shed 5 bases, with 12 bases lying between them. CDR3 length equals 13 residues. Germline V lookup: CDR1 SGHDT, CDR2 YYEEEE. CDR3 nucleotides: TGTGCCAGCAGCGGGGACATCGGGACTGAAGCTTTCTTT. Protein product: CASSGDIGTEAFF.

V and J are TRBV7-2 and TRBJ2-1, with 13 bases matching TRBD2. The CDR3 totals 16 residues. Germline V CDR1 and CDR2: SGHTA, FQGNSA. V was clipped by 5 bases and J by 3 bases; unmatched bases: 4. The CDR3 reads CASSIRTSGSYNEQFF. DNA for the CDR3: TGTGCCAGCAGCATCAGGACTAGCGGGAGCTACAATGAGCAGTTCTTC.

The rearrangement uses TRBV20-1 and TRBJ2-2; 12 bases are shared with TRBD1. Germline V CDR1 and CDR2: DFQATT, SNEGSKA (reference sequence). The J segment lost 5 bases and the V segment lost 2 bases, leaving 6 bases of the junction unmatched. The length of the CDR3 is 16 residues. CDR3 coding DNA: TGCAGTGCTAGACTCTCGGGACAGGGGGCTACCGGGGAGCTGTTTTTT. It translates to CSARLSGQGATGELFF.

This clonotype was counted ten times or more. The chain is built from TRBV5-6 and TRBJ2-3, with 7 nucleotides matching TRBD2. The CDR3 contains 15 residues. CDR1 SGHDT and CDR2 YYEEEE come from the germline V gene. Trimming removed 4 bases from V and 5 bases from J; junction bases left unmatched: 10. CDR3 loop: CASSRSVAGVDTQYF. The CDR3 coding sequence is TGTGCCAGCAGCAGGAGCGTGGCGGGGGTAGATACGCAGTATTTT.

The CDR3 DNA reads as TGTGCCAGCAGCACAAGTCCCGGGACAGGGGGCTACGGCTATGGCTACACCTTC. This encodes CASSTSPGTGGYGYGYTF. V gene TRBV5-6 combines with J gene TRBJ1-2; TRBD1 matches 12 bases. V lost 4 bases to trimming and J lost 4 bases; unmatched junction nucleotides: 14. The V gene's germline CDR1 is SGHDT and CDR2 YYEEEE. The CDR3 spans 18 residues.

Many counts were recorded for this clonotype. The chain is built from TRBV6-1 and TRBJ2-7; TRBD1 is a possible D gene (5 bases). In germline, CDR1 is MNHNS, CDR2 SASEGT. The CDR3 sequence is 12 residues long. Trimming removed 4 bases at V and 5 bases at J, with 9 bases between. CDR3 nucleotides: TGTGCCAGCAGTGTCCGCAGGGACGAGCAGTACTTC. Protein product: CASSVRRDEQYF.

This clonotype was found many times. CDR3 sequence reads: CASSPWQSRNTEAFF. Here the CDR3 DNA reads TGTGCCAGCTCACCATGGCAGTCCCGGAACACTGAAGCTTTCTTT. The chain recombines TRBV18 with TRBJ1-1, with unresolved D. Looked up from germline, CDR1 is KGHSH and CDR2 is LQKENI. The CDR3 runs to 15 residues. Trimming shortened V by 2 bases and J by 1 base, and 11 bases separated the two germline ends. Drawing the rest from reference TRBV18 and TRBJ1-1, the complete variable domain is NAGVMQNPRHLVRRRGQEARLRCSPMKGHSHVYWYRQLPEEGLKFMVYLQKENIIDESGMPKERFSAEFPKEGPSILRIQQVVRGDSAAYFCASSPWQSRNTEAFFGQGTRLTVV.

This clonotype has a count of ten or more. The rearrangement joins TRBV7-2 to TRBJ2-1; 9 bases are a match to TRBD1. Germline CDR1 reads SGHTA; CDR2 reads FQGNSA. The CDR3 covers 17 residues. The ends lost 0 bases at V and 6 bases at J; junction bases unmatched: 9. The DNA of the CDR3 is TGTGCCAGCAGCTTAGCCTCCGGGACAGGGAGTGGCAATGAGCAGTTCTTC. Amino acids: CASSLASGTGSGNEQFF.

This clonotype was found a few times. CDR3 nucleotides: TGTGCCAGCAGCCAGGGACTAGCGGGGGGCCCGGATGGAACCCAGTACTTC. It encodes CASSQGLAGGPDGTQYF. The chain carries TRBV5-5 and TRBJ2-5; TRBD2 matches at 15 bases. The trim removed 4 bases at V and 8 bases at J, leaving 12 bases unmatched. This CDR3 has 17 residues. The germline V gene encodes CDR1 SGHKS and CDR2 YYEKEE (reference sequence).